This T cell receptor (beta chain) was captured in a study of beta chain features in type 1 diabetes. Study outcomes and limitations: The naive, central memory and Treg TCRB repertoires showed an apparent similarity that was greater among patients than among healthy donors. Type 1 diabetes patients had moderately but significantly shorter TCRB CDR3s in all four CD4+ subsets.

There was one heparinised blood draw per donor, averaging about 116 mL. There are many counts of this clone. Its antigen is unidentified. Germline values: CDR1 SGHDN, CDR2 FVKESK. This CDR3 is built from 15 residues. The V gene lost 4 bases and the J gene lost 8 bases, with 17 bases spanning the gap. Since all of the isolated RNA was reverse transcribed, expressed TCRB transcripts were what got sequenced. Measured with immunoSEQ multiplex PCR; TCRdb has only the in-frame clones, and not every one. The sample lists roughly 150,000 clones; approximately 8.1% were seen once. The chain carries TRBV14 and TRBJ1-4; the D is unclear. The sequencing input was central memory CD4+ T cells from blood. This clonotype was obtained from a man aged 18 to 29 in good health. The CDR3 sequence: CASSPPEGFGEKLFF. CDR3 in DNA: TGTGCCAGCAGCCCGCCGGAAGGATTCGGGGAAAAACTGTTTTTT. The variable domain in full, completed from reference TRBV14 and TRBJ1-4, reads EAGVTQFPSHSVIEKGQTVTLRCDPISGHDNLYWYRRVMGKEIKFLLHFVKESKQDESGMPNNRFLAERTGGTYSTLKVQPAELEDSGVYFCASSPPEGFGEKLFFGSGTQLSVL.